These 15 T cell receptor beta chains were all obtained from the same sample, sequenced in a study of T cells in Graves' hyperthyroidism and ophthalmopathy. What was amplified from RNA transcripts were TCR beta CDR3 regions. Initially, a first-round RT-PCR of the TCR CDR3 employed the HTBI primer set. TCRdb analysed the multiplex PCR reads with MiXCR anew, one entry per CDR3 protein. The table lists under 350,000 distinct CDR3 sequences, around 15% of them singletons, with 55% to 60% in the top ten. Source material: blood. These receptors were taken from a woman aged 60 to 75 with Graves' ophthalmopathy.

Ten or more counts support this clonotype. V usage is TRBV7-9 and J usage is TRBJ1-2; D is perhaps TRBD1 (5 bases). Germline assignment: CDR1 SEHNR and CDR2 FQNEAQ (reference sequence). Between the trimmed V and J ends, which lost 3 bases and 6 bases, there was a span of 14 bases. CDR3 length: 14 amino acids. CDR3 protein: CASSFDGGRDGYTF. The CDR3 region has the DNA TGTGCCAGCAGCTTCGACGGGGGAAGGGATGGCTACACCTTC.

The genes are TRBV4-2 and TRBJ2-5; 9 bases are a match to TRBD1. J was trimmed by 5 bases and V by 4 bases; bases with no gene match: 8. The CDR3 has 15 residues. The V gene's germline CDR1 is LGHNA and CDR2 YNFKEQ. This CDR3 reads CASSPGQGVGETQYF. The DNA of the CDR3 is TGTGCCAGCAGCCCGGGACAGGGAGTAGGGGAGACCCAGTACTTC.

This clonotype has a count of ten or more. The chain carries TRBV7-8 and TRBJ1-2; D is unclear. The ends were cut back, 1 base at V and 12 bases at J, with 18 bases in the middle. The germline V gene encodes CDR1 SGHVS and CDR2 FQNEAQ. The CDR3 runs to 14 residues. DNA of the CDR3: TGTGCCAGCAGCTTAGATTGGCAGGCTGGTTTGCACACCTTC. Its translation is CASSLDWQAGLHTF.

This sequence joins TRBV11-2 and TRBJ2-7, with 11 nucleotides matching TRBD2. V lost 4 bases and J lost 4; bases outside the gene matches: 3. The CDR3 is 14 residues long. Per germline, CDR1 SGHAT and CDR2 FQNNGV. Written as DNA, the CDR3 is TGTGCCAGCAGCTATCGGACTAGCGGGTACGAGCAGTACTTC. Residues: CASSYRTSGYEQYF.

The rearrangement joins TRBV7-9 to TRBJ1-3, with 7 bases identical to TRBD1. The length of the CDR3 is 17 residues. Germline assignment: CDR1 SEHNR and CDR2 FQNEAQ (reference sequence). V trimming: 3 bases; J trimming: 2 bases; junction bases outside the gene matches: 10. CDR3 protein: CASSFSPQGYPGNTIYF. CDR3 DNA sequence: TGTGCCAGCAGCTTTAGCCCACAGGGGTACCCTGGAAACACCATATATTTT.

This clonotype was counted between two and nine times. The CDR3 loop reads CASSLNHRASTQKTFF. The DNA of the CDR3 is TGTGCCAGCAGTTTAAACCACAGGGCCAGCACCCAAAAGACTTTCTTT. The chain recombines TRBV28 with TRBJ1-1, with a weak D call TRBD1 (6 bases). The CDR3 sequence is 16 residues long. Germline CDR1 MDHEN, CDR2 SYDVKM. With 2 bases removed from V and 12 bases from J, the gap between germline ends came to 25 bases.

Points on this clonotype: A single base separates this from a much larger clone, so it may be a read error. The DNA of the CDR3 is TGTGCCAGCAGTGGGATAAGCGGGAGGCAGGGTGAGCAGTTCTTC. This codes for CASSGISGRQGEQFF. The gene calls are TRBV12-3 or TRBV12-4 and TRBJ2-1; 9 bases match TRBD2. The V gene end was trimmed by 5 bases and the J gene end by 9 bases; junction bases not matched to a gene: 11. CDR3 length: 15 residues.

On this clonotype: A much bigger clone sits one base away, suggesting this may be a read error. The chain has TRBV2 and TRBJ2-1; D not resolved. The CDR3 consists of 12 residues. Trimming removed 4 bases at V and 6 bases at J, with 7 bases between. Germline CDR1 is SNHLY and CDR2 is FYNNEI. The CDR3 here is CASSGGLNEQFF. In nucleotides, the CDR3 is TGTGCCAGCAGTGGGGGTCTCAATGAGCAGTTCTTC. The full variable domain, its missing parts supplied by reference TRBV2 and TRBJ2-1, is EPEVTQTPSHQVTQMGQEVILRCVPISNHLYFYWYRQILGQKVEFLVSFYNNEISEKSEIFDDQFSVERPDGSNFTLKIRSTKLEDSAMYFCASSGGLNEQFFGPGTRLTVL.

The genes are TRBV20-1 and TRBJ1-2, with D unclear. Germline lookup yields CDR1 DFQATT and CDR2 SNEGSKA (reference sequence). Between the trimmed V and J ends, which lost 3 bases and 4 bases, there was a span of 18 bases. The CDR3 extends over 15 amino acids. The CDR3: CSARAPSVYGYGYTF. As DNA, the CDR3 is TGCAGTGCTAGGGCCCCCTCAGTGTATGGCTATGGCTACACCTTC.

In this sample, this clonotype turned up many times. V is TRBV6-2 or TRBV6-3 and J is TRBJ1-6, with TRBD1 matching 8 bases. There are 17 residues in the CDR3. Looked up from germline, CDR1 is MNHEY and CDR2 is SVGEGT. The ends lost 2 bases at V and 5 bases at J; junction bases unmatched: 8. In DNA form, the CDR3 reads TGTGCCAGCAGTTACCCCGGACAGGGTCGGGATAATTCACCCCTCCACTTT. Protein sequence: CASSYPGQGRDNSPLHF.

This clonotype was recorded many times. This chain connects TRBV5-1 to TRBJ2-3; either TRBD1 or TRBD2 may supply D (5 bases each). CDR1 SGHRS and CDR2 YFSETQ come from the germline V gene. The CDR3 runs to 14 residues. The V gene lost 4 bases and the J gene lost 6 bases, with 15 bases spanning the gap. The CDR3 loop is CASSPLPGPDTQYF. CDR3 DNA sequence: TGCGCCAGCAGCCCGCTTCCGGGGCCTGATACGCAGTATTTT.

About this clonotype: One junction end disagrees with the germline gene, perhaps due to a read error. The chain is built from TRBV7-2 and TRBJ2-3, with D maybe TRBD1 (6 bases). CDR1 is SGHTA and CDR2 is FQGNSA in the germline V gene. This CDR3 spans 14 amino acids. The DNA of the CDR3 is TGTGCCAGCAGCTTAGGGGGGACAACAGATACGCGGTATTTT. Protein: CASSLGGTTDTRYF.

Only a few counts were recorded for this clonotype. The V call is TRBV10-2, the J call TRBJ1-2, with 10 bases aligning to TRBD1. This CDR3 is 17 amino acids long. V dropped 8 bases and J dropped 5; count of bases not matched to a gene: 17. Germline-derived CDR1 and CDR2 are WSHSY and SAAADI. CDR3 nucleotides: TGCGCCAGCTCCCTCCTTGTTGCCGGGACAGGGGCTTATGGCTACACCTTC. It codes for CASSLLVAGTGAYGYTF.

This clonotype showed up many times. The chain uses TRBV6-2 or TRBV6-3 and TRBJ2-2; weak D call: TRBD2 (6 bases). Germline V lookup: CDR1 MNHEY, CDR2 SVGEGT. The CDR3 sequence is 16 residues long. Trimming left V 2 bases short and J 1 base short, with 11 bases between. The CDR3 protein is CASSYGGVWNTGELFF. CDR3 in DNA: TGTGCCAGCAGTTACGGAGGGGTCTGGAACACCGGGGAGCTGTTTTTT.

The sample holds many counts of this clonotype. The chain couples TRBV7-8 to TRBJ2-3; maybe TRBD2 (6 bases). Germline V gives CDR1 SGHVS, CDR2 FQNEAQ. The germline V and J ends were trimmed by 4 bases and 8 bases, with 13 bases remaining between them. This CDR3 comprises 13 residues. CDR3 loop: CASSSNVGGTQYF. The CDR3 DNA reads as TGTGCCAGCAGCTCCAACGTGGGGGGTACGCAGTATTTT.